This T cell receptor (beta chain) was profiled in a study of T cells after posttransplantation cyclophosphamide. This table comes from immunoSEQ multiplex PCR, and its TCRdb copy is limited to in-frame clones, with some not included. The sample holds 30,000 or so clones, and no clone turns up only once. The CDR3 extends over 16 amino acids. Germline values: CDR1 LNHDA, CDR2 SQIVND (reference sequence). V was clipped by 1 base and J by 4 bases; unmatched bases: 8. Study-wide points: Tissue-infiltrating T cells from skin or gut overlapped little with blood T cells. Later post-transplant blood repertoires were often dominated by donor CD8+ memory clones. TRB clonality was highly associated with recipient CMV seropositivity and reactivation.

This related bone marrow graft donor gave peripheral blood on the day of marrow donation. This clone was seen ten or more times. The antigen is not known. The sequenced sample was PBMCs. This chain links TRBV19 with TRBJ2-7; 9 nucleotides agree with TRBD1. This TCR was sampled from a woman under 40 in good health and a related stem cell transplant donor. This chain's CDR3 is CASSIAPTGGIYEQYF. CDR3 nucleotide sequence: TGTGCCAGTAGTATAGCTCCGACAGGGGGTATTTACGAGCAGTACTTC.